This T cell receptor (beta chain) was obtained from a study of metastatic and nonmetastatic thyroid tumors. Study-wide context: Where malignant and benign thyroid patients were concerned, repertoires were compared across blood and tumor or nodule tissue.

In this sample, this clone turned up many times. TCRdb re-called the PCR reads with MiXCR. The sample contains roughly 93,000 clones, about 13% of which appear only once. The J segment lost 2 bases and the V segment lost 10 bases, leaving 4 bases of the junction unmatched. In germline, CDR1 is ENHRY, CDR2 SYGVKD. The CDR3 contains 12 residues. Thyroid surgery was preceded by no treatment in any patient. This receptor was identified in a female donor with papillary thyroid cancer or a benign thyroid nodule (not recorded which). Some clones in this sample may be carry-over from other donors' samples. The material sequenced was blood. The chain has TRBV10-3 and TRBJ2-7; 8 bases match TRBD1. This CDR3 reads CATGTGTYEQYF. As DNA, the CDR3 is TGTGCCACCGGGACAGGCACCTACGAGCAGTACTTC.